These 5 T cell receptor beta chains came from one sample sequenced in a study of T cell responses to AZD1222 COVID-19 vaccine. Profiled with immunoSEQ multiplex PCR; TCRdb holds only in-frame clones, not every one. The data hold tens of thousands of clones, with under 95% observed a single time. The sample was peripheral blood, taken 28 days after the second AZD1222 dose. The receptors were sampled from an adult who received the AZD1222 COVID-19 vaccine.

The genes are TRBV10-1 and TRBJ2-7, with TRBD1 as a possible D gene (7 bases). CDR1 and CDR2 from the germline V gene are WNHNN and SYGVQD (reference sequence). The CDR3 is 17 residues long. Between the trimmed V and J ends, which lost 6 bases and 7 bases, there was a span of 28 bases. The CDR3 region is CASSDDPRTGGGWEQYF. CDR3 nucleotide sequence: TGCGCCAGCAGCGACGACCCCCGGACAGGAGGGGGGTGGGAGCAGTACTTC.

The V and J genes are TRBV21-1 and TRBJ1-2; TRBD1 is taken as the D call from the table, unchecked against the DNA. TRBV21-1 is designated a pseudogene. CDR3 length: 15 amino acids. The CDR3 DNA follows: TGTGCCAGCAGCAAACTAGAGACAGGGGGCCTTGGCTACACCTTC. This sequence encodes CASSKLETGGLGYTF.

With regard to this clone: Mismatch with germline at one junction end may stem from a read error. The chain carries TRBV7-7 and TRBJ2-5; TRBD2 is a possible D gene (6 bases). This CDR3 is 15 amino acids long. Germline V lookup: CDR1 SSHAT, CDR2 FNYEAQ (reference sequence). CDR3 in DNA: TGTGCTAGCAGCCCCTTCGGGGGATGGGGAGAGACCCAGTACTTC. Residues: CASSPFGGWGETQYF.

The V and J genes are TRBV7-8 and TRBJ2-1, with 11 bases identical to TRBD2. CDR3 length equals 16 residues. The V gene's germline CDR1 is SGHVS and CDR2 FQNEAQ. The trim removed 5 bases at V and 4 bases at J, leaving 7 bases unmatched. As DNA, the CDR3 is TGTGCCAGCAGCGCTGGACTAGCGGGTAGTTACAATGAGCAGTTCTTC. As protein: CASSAGLAGSYNEQFF.

This chain uses TRBV20-1 with TRBJ2-2, with no clear D. The CDR3 has 11 amino acids. V lost 3 bases to trimming and J lost 4 bases, with 3 bases between them. Germline V gives CDR1 DFQATT, CDR2 SNEGSKA (reference sequence). CDR3 region: CSASFTGELFF. CDR3 in DNA: TGCAGTGCTAGTTTCACCGGGGAGCTGTTTTTT.